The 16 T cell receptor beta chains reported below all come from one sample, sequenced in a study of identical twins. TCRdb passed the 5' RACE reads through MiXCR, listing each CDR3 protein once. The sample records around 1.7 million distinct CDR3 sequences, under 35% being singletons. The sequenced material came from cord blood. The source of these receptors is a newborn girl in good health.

CDR3 nucleotide sequence: TGTGCCAGCAGCCAAGGTAGCGCTCGCACAGATACGCAGTATTTT. Its translation is CASSQGSARTDTQYF. This chain connects TRBV14 to TRBJ2-3; weak D call: TRBD2 (5 bases). Germline-derived CDR1 and CDR2 are SGHDN and FVKESK. This CDR3 is 15 amino acids long. Trimming cost V 1 base and J 1 base, with 9 bases left between them.

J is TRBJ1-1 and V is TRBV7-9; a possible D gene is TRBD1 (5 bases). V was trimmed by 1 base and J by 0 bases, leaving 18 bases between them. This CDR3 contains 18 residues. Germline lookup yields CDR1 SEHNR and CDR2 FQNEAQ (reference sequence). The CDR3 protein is CASSLEDGAVGMNTEAFF. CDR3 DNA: TGTGCCAGCAGCTTAGAGGACGGGGCTGTGGGTATGAACACTGAAGCTTTCTTT. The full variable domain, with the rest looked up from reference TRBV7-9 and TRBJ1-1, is DTGVSQNPRHKITKRGQNVTFRCDPISEHNRLYWYRQTLGQGPEFLTYFQNEAQLEKSRLLSDRFSAERPKGSFSTLEIQRTEQGDSAMYLCASSLEDGAVGMNTEAFFGQGTRLTVV.

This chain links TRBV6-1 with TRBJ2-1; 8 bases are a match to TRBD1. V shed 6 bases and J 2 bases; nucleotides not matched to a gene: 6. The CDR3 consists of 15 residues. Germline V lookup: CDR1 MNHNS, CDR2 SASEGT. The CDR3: CASRGTGPAYNEQFF. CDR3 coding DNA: TGTGCCAGCAGGGGGACAGGCCCTGCCTACAATGAGCAGTTCTTC.

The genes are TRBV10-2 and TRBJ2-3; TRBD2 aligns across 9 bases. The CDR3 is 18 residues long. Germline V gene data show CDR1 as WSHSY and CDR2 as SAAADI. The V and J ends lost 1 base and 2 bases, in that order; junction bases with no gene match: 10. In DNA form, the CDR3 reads TGCGCCAGCAGTGAGTGGGGGACTAGCAAGGGGGACACAGATACGCAGTATTTT. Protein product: CASSEWGTSKGDTDTQYF.

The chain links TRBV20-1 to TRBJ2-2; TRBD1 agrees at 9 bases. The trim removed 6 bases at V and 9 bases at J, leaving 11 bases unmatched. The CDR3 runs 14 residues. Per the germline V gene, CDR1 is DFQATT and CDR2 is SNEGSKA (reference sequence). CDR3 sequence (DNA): TGCAGTGCCAGGGGGGGACAGGGAACCCGGGAGCTGTTTTTT. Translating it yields CSARGGQGTRELFF.

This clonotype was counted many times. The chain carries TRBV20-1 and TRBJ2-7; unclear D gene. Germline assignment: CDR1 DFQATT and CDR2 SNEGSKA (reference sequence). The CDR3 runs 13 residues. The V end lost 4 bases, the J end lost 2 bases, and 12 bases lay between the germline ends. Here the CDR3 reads CSAIVRGPYEQYF. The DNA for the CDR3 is TGCAGTGCTATCGTTCGAGGCCCCTACGAGCAGTACTTC.

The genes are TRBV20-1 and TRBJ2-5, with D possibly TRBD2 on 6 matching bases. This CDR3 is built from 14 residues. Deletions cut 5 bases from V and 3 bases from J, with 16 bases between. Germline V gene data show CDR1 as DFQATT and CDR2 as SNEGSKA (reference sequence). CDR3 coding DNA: TGCAGTGCTCCAGACTGGGGGGAGAAAGAGACCCAGTACTTC. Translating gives CSAPDWGEKETQYF.

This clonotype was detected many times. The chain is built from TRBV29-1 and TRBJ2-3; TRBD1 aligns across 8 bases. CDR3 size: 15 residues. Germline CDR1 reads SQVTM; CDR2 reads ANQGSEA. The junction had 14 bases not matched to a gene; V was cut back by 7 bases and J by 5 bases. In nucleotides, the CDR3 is TGCAGCGCTCGACCCAGGGACAGGATATTAGATACGCAGTATTTT. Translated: CSARPRDRILDTQYF.

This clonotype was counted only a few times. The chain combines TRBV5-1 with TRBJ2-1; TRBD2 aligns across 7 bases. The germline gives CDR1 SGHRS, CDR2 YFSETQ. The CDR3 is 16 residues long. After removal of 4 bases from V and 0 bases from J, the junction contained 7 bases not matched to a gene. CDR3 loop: CASSDYGGSSYNEQFF. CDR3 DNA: TGCGCCAGCAGCGATTACGGGGGGTCCTCCTACAATGAGCAGTTCTTC.

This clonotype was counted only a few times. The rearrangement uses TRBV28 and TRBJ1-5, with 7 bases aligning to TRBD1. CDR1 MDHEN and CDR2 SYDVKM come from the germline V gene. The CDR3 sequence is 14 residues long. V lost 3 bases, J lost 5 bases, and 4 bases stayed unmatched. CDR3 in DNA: TGTGCCAGCAGTTTCCAGGGGGGCCATCAGCCCCAGCATTTT. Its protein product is CASSFQGGHQPQHF.

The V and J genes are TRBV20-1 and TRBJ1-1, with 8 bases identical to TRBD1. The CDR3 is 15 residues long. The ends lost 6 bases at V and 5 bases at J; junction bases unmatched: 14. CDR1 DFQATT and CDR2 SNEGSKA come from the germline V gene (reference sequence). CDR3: CSAEPWTGLGTEAFF. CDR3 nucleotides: TGCAGTGCCGAACCTTGGACAGGGCTGGGGACTGAAGCTTTCTTT.

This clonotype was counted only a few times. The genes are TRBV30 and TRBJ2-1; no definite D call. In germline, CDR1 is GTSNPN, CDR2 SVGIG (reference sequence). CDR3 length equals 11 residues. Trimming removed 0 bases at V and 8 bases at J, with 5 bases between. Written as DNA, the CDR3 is TGTGCCTGGAGTGTACTGGATGAGCAGTTCTTC. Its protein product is CAWSVLDEQFF.

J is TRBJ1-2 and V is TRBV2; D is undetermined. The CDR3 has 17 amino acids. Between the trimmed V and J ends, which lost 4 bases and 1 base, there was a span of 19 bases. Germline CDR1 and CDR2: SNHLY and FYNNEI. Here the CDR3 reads CASSGLQPYGLNYGYTF. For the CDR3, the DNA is TGTGCCAGCAGTGGGTTACAGCCGTACGGACTTAACTATGGCTACACCTTC. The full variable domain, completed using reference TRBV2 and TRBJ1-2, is EPEVTQTPSHQVTQMGQEVILRCVPISNHLYFYWYRQILGQKVEFLVSFYNNEISEKSEIFDDQFSVERPDGSNFTLKIRSTKLEDSAMYFCASSGLQPYGLNYGYTFGSGTRLTVV.

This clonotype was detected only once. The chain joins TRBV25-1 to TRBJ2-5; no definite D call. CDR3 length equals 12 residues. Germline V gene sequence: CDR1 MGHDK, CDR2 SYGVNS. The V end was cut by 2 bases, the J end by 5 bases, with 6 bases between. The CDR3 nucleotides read TGTGCCAGCAGTGAAGGTCACGAGACCCAGTACTTC. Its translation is CASSEGHETQYF. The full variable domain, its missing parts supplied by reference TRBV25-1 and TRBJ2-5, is EADIYQTPRYLVIGTGKKITLECSQTMGHDKMYWYQQDPGMELHLIHYSYGVNSTEKGDLSSESTVSRIRTEHFPLTLESARPSHTSQYLCASSEGHETQYFGPGTRLLVL.

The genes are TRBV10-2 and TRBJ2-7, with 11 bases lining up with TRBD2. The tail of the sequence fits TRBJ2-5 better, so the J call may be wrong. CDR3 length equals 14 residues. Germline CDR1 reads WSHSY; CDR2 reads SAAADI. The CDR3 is CASEDLAGGETQYF. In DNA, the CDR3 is TGCGCCAGCGAGGATCTAGCGGGGGGTGAGACCCAGTACTTC.

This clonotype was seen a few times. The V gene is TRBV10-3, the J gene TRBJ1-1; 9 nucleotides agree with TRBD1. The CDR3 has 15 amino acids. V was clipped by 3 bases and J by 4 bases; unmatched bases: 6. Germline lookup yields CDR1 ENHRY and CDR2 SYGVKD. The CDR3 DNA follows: TGTGCCATCAGTGACCCTGGGACAGGGTCCACTGAAGCTTTCTTT. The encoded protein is CAISDPGTGSTEAFF.